This entry is about one TCR beta chain. The antigen remains unidentified. This record comes from a study of PD-L1 blockade in urothelial cancer. Study context: At some point between 2012 and 2014 therapy began: atezolizumab 1,200 mg intravenously every 3 weeks. Researchers found blood samples held a median of approximately 150,000 T cells.

Sequenced by immunoSEQ multiplex PCR; TCRdb stores in-frame clones only, minus some. Here the sample spans fewer than 75,000 clones, 84% being singletons. Overall study results and limits: A below-median TCR clonality in blood before treatment predicted better survival.

The source was PBMCs, collected around atezolizumab (anti-PD-L1) treatment. This TCR came from a man in his sixties or seventies with urothelial cancer.

The CDR3 bases are TGCGCCAGCAGTTTTTCCGGACTAGCGGTAAATGAGCAGTTCTTC. Translation: CASSFSGLAVNEQFF. V is TRBV5-1 and J is TRBJ2-1; 10 bases line up with TRBD2. Trimming cost V 5 bases and J 7 bases; bases outside gene matches: 9. The CDR3 is 15 residues long. Germline V lookup: CDR1 SGHRS, CDR2 YFSETQ.